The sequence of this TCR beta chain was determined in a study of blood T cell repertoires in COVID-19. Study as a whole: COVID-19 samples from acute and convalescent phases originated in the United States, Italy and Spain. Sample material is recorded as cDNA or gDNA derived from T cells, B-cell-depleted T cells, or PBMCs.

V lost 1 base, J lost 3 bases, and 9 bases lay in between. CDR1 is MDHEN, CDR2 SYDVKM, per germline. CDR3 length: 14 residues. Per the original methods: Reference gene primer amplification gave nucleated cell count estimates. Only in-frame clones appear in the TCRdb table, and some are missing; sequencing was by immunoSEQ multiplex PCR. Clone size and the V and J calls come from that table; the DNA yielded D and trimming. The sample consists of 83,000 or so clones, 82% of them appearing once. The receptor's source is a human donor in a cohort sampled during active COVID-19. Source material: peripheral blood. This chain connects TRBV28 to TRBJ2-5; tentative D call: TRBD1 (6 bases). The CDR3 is CASSLLTGKETQYF. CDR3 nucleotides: TGTGCCAGCAGTTTATTAACAGGGAAAGAGACCCAGTACTTC.